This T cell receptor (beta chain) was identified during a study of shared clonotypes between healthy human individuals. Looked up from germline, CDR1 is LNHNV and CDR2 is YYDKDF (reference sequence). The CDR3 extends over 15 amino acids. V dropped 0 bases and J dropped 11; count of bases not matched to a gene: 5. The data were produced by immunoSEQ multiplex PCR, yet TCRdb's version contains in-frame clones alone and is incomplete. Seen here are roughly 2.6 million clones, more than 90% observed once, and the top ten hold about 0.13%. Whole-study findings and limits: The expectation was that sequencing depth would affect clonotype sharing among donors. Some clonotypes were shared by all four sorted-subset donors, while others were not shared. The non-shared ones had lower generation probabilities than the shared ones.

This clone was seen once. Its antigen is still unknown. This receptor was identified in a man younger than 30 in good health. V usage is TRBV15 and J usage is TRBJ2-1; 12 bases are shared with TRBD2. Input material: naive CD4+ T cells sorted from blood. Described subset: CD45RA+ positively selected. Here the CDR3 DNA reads TGTGCCACCAGCAGAGATCTCCTAGCGGGAGGGAAGCAGTTCTTC. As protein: CATSRDLLAGGKQFF.